Below are 15 T cell receptor beta chains sequenced from a single sample in a study of blood T cell repertoires in COVID-19. TCRdb's table, derived via immunoSEQ multiplex PCR, lists solely in-frame clones and lacks some. Of roughly 160,000 clones in the sample, around 81% are singletons; the top ten hold around 8.4%. The sample comprised peripheral blood. These receptor sequences come from a woman of 80 years or more with COVID-19, enrolled during active disease.

This clone was picked up one time. The J gene is TRBJ1-1, the V gene TRBV10-3, with 11 positions matching TRBD1. In germline, CDR1 is ENHRY, CDR2 SYGVKD. CDR3 length: 15 amino acids. V lost 6 bases, J lost 4 bases, and 7 bases stayed unmatched. Here the CDR3 reads CAISLGTGGSTEAFF. The CDR3 DNA reads TGTGCCATCAGCCTTGGGACAGGGGGGAGCACTGAAGCTTTCTTT.

This clone has just one count. This chain joins TRBV6-5 and TRBJ2-2, with 9 positions matching TRBD1. This CDR3 comprises 14 residues. CDR1 is MNHEY, CDR2 SVGAGI, per germline. With V trimmed by 7 bases and J by 5 bases, 5 bases remained unmatched. The CDR3 sequence is CASTRQGGTGELFF. Here the CDR3 DNA reads TGTGCCAGCACCCGACAGGGGGGGACCGGGGAGCTGTTTTTT.

This clone has just a few counts. The genes are TRBV5-1 and TRBJ1-1; a weak D match, TRBD1 (6 bases). CDR3 size: 14 residues. Germline V gene lookup returns CDR1 SGHRS and CDR2 YFSETQ. Trimming removed 4 bases from V and 1 base from J, with 11 bases in between. The CDR3 protein is CASSRRTENTEAFF. For the CDR3, the DNA is TGCGCCAGCAGCCGCCGGACAGAGAACACTGAAGCTTTCTTT.

The chain recombines TRBV18 with TRBJ1-1, with 7 bases lining up with TRBD1. The CDR3 spans 14 residues. V trimming: 6 bases; J trimming: 2 bases; junction bases outside the gene matches: 6. Per the germline V gene, CDR1 is KGHSH and CDR2 is LQKENI. The CDR3 protein is CASSPDRVNTEAFF. The DNA of the CDR3 is TGTGCCAGCTCCCCCGACAGGGTAAACACTGAAGCTTTCTTT. Full variable domain (missing parts from reference TRBV18 and TRBJ1-1): NAGVMQNPRHLVRRRGQEARLRCSPMKGHSHVYWYRQLPEEGLKFMVYLQKENIIDESGMPKERFSAEFPKEGPSILRIQQVVRGDSAAYFCASSPDRVNTEAFFGQGTRLTVV.

This clone was counted between two and nine times. This sequence joins TRBV27 and TRBJ2-1; 8 nucleotides agree with TRBD1. CDR3 length: 16 residues. V lost 4 bases, J lost 1 base, and 6 bases stayed unmatched. The germline V gene has CDR1 MNHEY and CDR2 SMNVEV (reference sequence). CDR3 loop: CASSSQDRGSYNEQFF. In DNA, the CDR3 is TGTGCCAGCAGTTCGCAAGACAGGGGATCCTACAATGAGCAGTTCTTC.

The V gene is TRBV7-6, the J gene TRBJ1-1, with 8 bases identical to TRBD1. The CDR3 totals 15 residues. Unmatched junction bases numbered 3, after V lost 3 bases and J lost 0 bases. The germline gives CDR1 SGHVS, CDR2 FNYEAQ. The CDR3 reads CASSLDRAMNTEAFF. The CDR3 DNA follows: TGTGCCAGCAGCTTGGACAGGGCTATGAACACTGAAGCTTTCTTT.

This chain joins TRBV5-1 and TRBJ2-1; D perhaps matches TRBD1 (6 bases). In germline, CDR1 is SGHRS, CDR2 YFSETQ. The CDR3 sequence is 11 residues long. V was clipped by 9 bases and J by 13 bases, with 17 bases between them. DNA for the CDR3: TGCGCCACCAGGCCACGGACAGCCCAGTTCTTC. Protein sequence: CATRPRTAQFF. Full variable domain (missing parts from reference TRBV5-1 and TRBJ2-1): KAGVTQTPRYLIKTRGQQVTLSCSPISGHRSVSWYQQTPGQGLQFLFEYFSETQRNKGNFPGRFSGRQFSNSRSEMNVSTLELGDSALYLCATRPRTAQFFGPGTRLTVL.

The V and J genes are TRBV5-1 and TRBJ2-7; maybe TRBD1 (6 bases). Germline V gene lookup returns CDR1 SGHRS and CDR2 YFSETQ. The CDR3 consists of 16 residues. The V end was cut by 5 bases, the J end by 5 bases, with 23 bases between. CDR3 in DNA: TGCGCCAGCAGACGGACAGTCCTCACTCACCGGGACGAGCAGTACTTC. Translated, it gives CASRRTVLTHRDEQYF.

This clone was seen only once. The chain has TRBV5-4 and TRBJ2-1, with 8 bases matching TRBD1. The CDR3 extends over 15 amino acids. With 1 base clipped from V and 5 bases from J, the junction kept 5 bases outside the gene matches. Germline V lookup: CDR1 SGHNT, CDR2 YYREEE (reference sequence). Written as DNA, the CDR3 is TGTGCCAGCAGCTTGCCGGGACAGGACCACAATGAGCAGTTCTTC. Its protein is CASSLPGQDHNEQFF.

This chain uses TRBV28 with TRBJ2-2; D is possibly TRBD2 (6 bases). This CDR3 is 16 amino acids long. Trimming stripped 6 bases from V and 1 base from J, with 15 bases between. Germline values: CDR1 MDHEN, CDR2 SYDVKM. The CDR3 protein is CASRPGGTVNTGELFF. DNA of the CDR3: TGTGCCAGCAGGCCTGGAGGGACGGTGAACACCGGGGAGCTGTTTTTT.

This rearrangement joins TRBV13 to TRBJ1-6; possibly TRBD1 for D (5 bases). The CDR3 contains 16 residues. V lost 6 bases to trimming and J lost 9 bases, with 21 bases between them. Germline values: CDR1 PRHDT, CDR2 FYEKMQ (reference sequence). The CDR3 DNA is TGTGCCAGCAGTTTCCTGACAGCAGGAGTTACTTCACCCCTCCACTTT. Translation: CASSFLTAGVTSPLHF.

V and J are TRBV27 and TRBJ2-7, with D perhaps TRBD2 (6 bases). Germline-derived CDR1 and CDR2 are MNHEY and SMNVEV (reference sequence). The ends were cut back, 8 bases at V and 0 bases at J, with 14 bases in the middle. The CDR3 is 14 residues long. The CDR3 DNA reads as TGTGCCAGCCGGAGGGACTCCAACTCCTACGAGCAGTACTTC. Translating it yields CASRRDSNSYEQYF.

The rearrangement uses TRBV2 and TRBJ1-2, with D maybe TRBD1 (5 bases). CDR1 is SNHLY, CDR2 FYNNEI, per germline. The V end lost 5 bases, the J end lost 3 bases, and 10 bases lay between the germline ends. This CDR3 is built from 13 residues. The CDR3 region has the DNA TGTGCCAGCAGTTTGACAGAAGACTATGGCTACACCTTC. Translation: CASSLTEDYGYTF.

CDR3 residues: CASSQDVRQADTQYF. The CDR3 DNA reads TGCGCCAGCAGCCAAGATGTAAGACAGGCCGATACGCAGTATTTT. The J gene is TRBJ2-3, the V gene TRBV4-1; D perhaps matches TRBD1 (6 bases). The CDR3 spans 15 residues. Germline V gene sequence: CDR1 MGHRA, CDR2 YSYEKL. Trimming left V 0 bases short and J 6 bases short, with 13 bases between.

This clone has just a few counts. V gene TRBV27 combines with J gene TRBJ1-2; 9 bases are a match to TRBD1. Trimming took 4 bases from V and 5 from J; bases not matched to a gene: 5. This CDR3 has 14 residues. CDR1 is MNHEY, CDR2 SMNVEV, per germline (reference sequence). As DNA, the CDR3 is TGTGCCAGCAGTTCTACAGGGGGCGATTATGGCTACACCTTC. This codes for CASSSTGGDYGYTF.